A selection of T cell receptor beta chains follows, all from one sample in a study of shared clonotypes between healthy human individuals. The data were produced by immunoSEQ multiplex PCR, yet TCRdb's version contains in-frame clones alone and is incomplete. The sample lists millions of clones, approximately 95% occurring once. The sequenced sample consisted of naive CD8+ T cells sorted from blood. Receptors originate from a man younger than 35 in good health. Both conserved end residues are trimmed from each CDR3. The order of the fields is V gene, J gene, CDR3 protein.

TRBV16	TRBJ2-7	ASSQSPGLAEFAYEQY
TRBV30	TRBJ2-3	AWSDLGADTQY
TRBV19	TRBJ2-7	ASSIAIASGPYEQY
TRBV27	TRBJ2-7	ASSPQGPIYEQY
TRBV5-6	TRBJ2-1	ASIPGFSYNEQF
TRBV11-2	TRBJ2-5	ASSPGQGGQETQY
TRBV13	TRBJ2-5	ASSFDRETQY
TRBV9	TRBJ2-3	ASSSSGREDTQY
TRBV7-9	TRBJ2-2	ASSNPQRQTDSNTGELF
TRBV2	TRBJ2-7	ASSGTAAYEQY
TRBV5-1	TRBJ2-1	ASSLDVYNEQF
TRBV6-6	TRBJ2-2	ASSYQGTVTGELF
TRBV7-3	TRBJ1-1	ASSATGYMNTEAF
TRBV7-8	TRBJ1-1	ASSYYRDMNTEAF
TRBV4-3	TRBJ2-2	ASSASGQNTGELF
TRBV29-1	TRBJ1-1	TAEGNTEAF
TRBV10-3	TRBJ2-7	VSREGASYEQY
TRBV29-1	TRBJ2-1	SAVTGDSNEQF
TRBV27	TRBJ2-7	ASSHRDPYEQY
TRBV4-1	TRBJ2-5	ASSQVNLGEQY